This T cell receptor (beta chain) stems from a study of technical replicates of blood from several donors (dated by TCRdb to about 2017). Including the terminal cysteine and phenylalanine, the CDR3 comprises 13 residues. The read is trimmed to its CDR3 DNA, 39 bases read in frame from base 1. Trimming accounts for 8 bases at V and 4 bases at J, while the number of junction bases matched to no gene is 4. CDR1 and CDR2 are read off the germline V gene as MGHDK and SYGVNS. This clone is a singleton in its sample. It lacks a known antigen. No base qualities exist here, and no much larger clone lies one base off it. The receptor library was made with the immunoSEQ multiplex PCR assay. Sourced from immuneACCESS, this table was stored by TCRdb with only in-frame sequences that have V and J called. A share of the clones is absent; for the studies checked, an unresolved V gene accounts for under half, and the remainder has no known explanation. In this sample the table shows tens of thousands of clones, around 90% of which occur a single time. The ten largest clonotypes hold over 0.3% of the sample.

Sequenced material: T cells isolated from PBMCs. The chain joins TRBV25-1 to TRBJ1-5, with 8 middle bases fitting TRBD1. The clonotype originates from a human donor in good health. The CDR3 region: CASSGGWNQPQHF. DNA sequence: TGTGCCAGCTCAGGGGGCTGGAATCAGCCCCAGCATTTT. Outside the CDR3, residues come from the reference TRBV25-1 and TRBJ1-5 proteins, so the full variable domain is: EADIYQTPRYLVIGTGKKITLECSQTMGHDKMYWYQQDPGMELHLIHYSYGVNSTEKGDLSSESTVSRIRTEHFPLTLESARPSHTSQYLCASSGGWNQPQHFGDGTRLSIL.